A selection of T cell receptor beta chains follows, all from one sample in a study of T cells in Graves' hyperthyroidism and ophthalmopathy. TCRdb used MiXCR to reprocess the multiplex PCR reads, holding one entry per CDR3 protein. Of about 290,000 distinct CDR3 sequences listed, around a sixth are singletons. The sequenced sample was blood. These TCRs come from a young man with Graves' hyperthyroidism. Both conserved end residues are part of each CDR3. The D gene is left open where the match is weak. Some rows have no size entry. The others give once, few or many, or a class for an expanded clone.

D gene	clone size	V gene	J gene	CDR3 DNA	CDR3 protein
-	-	TRBV12-3/TRBV12-4	TRBJ1-3	TGTGCCAGCAGTTTGGTGGGAAACACCATATATTTT	CASSLVGNTIYF
-	many	TRBV11-2	TRBJ1-5	TGTGCCAGCAGCTTAGCTCGGGGTGGCGATCAGCCCCAGCATTTT	CASSLARGGDQPQHF
TRBD2	many	TRBV7-2	TRBJ2-7	TGTGCCAGCAGCCCAGCCCCCCTAGCGGGAGTAGTAGAGCAGTACTTC	CASSPAPLAGVVEQYF
-	many	TRBV27	TRBJ1-1	TGTGCCAGCACCCACGGAAGGGGCGCGGGGATGAACACTGAAGCTTTCTTT	CASTHGRGAGMNTEAFF
-	many	TRBV11-3	TRBJ2-1	TGTGCCAGCAGCTTAGATGGGAGAGGGGGTGAGCAGTTCTTC	CASSLDGRGGEQFF
-	-	TRBV7-6	TRBJ2-1	TGTGCCAGCAGCCCCCTGGCCCAAAGGTACAATGAGCAGTTCTTC	CASSPLAQRYNEQFF
-	-	TRBV6-1	TRBJ2-1	TGTGCCAGTTCCGGGACTCTCGCGATTAATGAGCAGTTCTTC	CASSGTLAINEQFF
-	many	TRBV5-6	TRBJ2-7	TGTGCCAGCAGCTTGGCCGGGGACACCTACGAGCAGTACTTC	CASSLAGDTYEQYF
-	many	TRBV11-2	TRBJ1-1	TGTGCCAGCAGTCGGACAGCGAACACTGAAGCTTTCTTT	CASSRTANTEAFF
-	-	TRBV7-3	TRBJ2-1	TGTGCCAGCAGCTTAACGGCGGGCCGAACCTACAATGAGCAGTTCTTC	CASSLTAGRTYNEQFF
TRBD1	many	TRBV7-8	TRBJ2-6	TGTGCCAGCAGCTTAGGACAGGGGTCTGGGGCCAACGTCCTGACTTTC	CASSLGQGSGANVLTF
-	-	TRBV5-1	TRBJ1-2	TGCGCCAGCAGTAGAGATGGGGGGGCTTATGGCTACACCTTC	CASSRDGGAYGYTF
TRBD2	once	TRBV6-1	TRBJ2-1	TGTGCCGGCAGTGGGATGGCCGGCGGGAGTGGTGAGCAGTTCTTC	CAGSGMAGGSGEQFF
-	-	TRBV9	TRBJ2-1	TGTGCCAGCAGCGTAGGGGGACAAAGATACAATGAGCAGTTCTTC	CASSVGGQRYNEQFF
TRBD1	few	TRBV27	TRBJ2-7	TGTGCCACCTACCCAACACAGGGGGTTTCTGGCTACGAGCAGTACTTC	CATYPTQGVSGYEQYF
-	few	TRBV6-5	TRBJ2-7	TGTGCCAGCAGTTATTTAGGGGCGTCCTACGAGCAGTACTTC	CASSYLGASYEQYF
-	few	TRBV20-1	TRBJ1-2	TGCAGTGCTAGGACCGTTGATGCTTATGGCTACACCTTC	CSARTVDAYGYTF
-	few	TRBV7-9	TRBJ1-1	TGTGCCAGCAGCTTAGGACTCGGGTCGAACACTGAAGCTTTCTTT	CASSLGLGSNTEAFF
TRBD2	many	TRBV27	TRBJ2-1	TGTGCCAGCAGTACGGAACCGGGACTAGGCAATGAGCAGTTCTTC	CASSTEPGLGNEQFF
TRBD2	many	TRBV2	TRBJ2-7	TGTGCCAGCAGTGAAGTGGCGGGAGGAACTGAGCAGTACTTC	CASSEVAGGTEQYF
-	-	TRBV20-1	TRBJ1-2	TGCAGTGCTACCAGGGTGGATGGGTATGGCTGCACCTTC	CSATRVDGYGCTF
TRBD2	-	TRBV5-6	TRBJ2-7	TGTGCCAGCCGGCTTAGCGGGAGGACCTACGAGCAGTACTTC	CASRLSGRTYEQYF
-	many	TRBV3-1	TRBJ1-5	TGTGCCAGCAGCCAAGATGTGCGAGCAGGGGAGGCTCAGCCCCAGCATTTT	CASSQDVRAGEAQPQHF
-	many	TRBV20-1	TRBJ2-1	TGCAGTGCTAGAGATGATCGTCCCCACAATGAGCAGTTCTTC	CSARDDRPHNEQFF
-	-	TRBV4-2	TRBJ1-2	TGTGCCAGCAGCCAAGGGGAAGTTAACTATGGCTACACCTTC	CASSQGEVNYGYTF
-	-	TRBV19	TRBJ2-7	TGTGCCAGTAGTACGGACCCAACAGGGAACCCCTACGAGCAGTACTTC	CASSTDPTGNPYEQYF
-	-	TRBV19	TRBJ2-6	TGTGCCAGTAGCACGGACGTAACCTCTGGGGCCAACGTCCTGACTTTC	CASSTDVTSGANVLTF
-	many	TRBV12-5	TRBJ2-1	TGTGCTAGTGGTCCGGACGGGAGCTCCTACAATGAGCAGTTCTTC	CASGPDGSSYNEQFF
-	many	TRBV28	TRBJ1-2	TGTGCCAGCAGTCCCCGAGACTATGGCTACACCTTC	CASSPRDYGYTF
-	many	TRBV30	TRBJ1-4	TGTGCCTCAACAAACGACAGGCGTAATGAAAAACTGTTTTTT	CASTNDRRNEKLFF
-	-	TRBV28	TRBJ2-7	TGTGCCAGCAGCGAAGGGGGGCGCGAGCAGTACTTC	CASSEGGREQYF
TRBD2	many	TRBV29-1	TRBJ2-3	TGCAGCGTTGTAAGAGCGGGAGGACCCACAGATACGCAGTATTTT	CSVVRAGGPTDTQYF
TRBD1	few	TRBV7-3	TRBJ2-7	TGTGCCAGCAGCTCCTACCTGGAGCAGACAGGGGGTTCGGGCGAGCAGTACTTC	CASSSYLEQTGGSGEQYF
TRBD2	-	TRBV5-8	TRBJ2-2	TGTGCCAGCAGGTCCGGGACACCAAGGAGCGGGAGGACCGGGGAGCTGTTTTTT	CASRSGTPRSGRTGELFF
-	few	TRBV20-1	TRBJ2-1	TGCAGTGCCAGCACCGCCGCGACCCGGGGGTCAAATGAGCAGTTCTTC	CSASTAATRGSNEQFF
TRBD2	few	TRBV20-1	TRBJ2-7	TGCAGTGCTAGAGATGGAATCGGGAGGGAAGAGCAGTACTTC	CSARDGIGREEQYF
TRBD1	-	TRBV7-9	TRBJ2-7	TGTGCCAGCAGCTTGGGGACAGGGGGTTCCTACGAGCAGTACTTC	CASSLGTGGSYEQYF
-	-	TRBV29-1	TRBJ2-5	TGCAGCGTTGTAGGGGAGACCCAGTACTTC	CSVVGETQYF
TRBD2	many	TRBV20-1	TRBJ2-7	TGCAGTGCAGCGACGGGGGGGGCAAGGGTCTCCTACGAGCAGTACTTC	CSAATGGARVSYEQYF
-	few	TRBV9	TRBJ2-1	TGTGCCAGCAGCGTAGCAGGGGCCTCCTACAATGAGCAGTTCTTC	CASSVAGASYNEQFF
TRBD1	many	TRBV3-1	TRBJ1-5	TGTGCCAGCAGTCTCAGGGGGTGGTGGCCCCAGCATTTT	CASSLRGWWPQHF